The next 18 T cell receptor beta chains were all read from a single sample in a study of T cell changes during pregnancy in multiple sclerosis. Method: immunoSEQ multiplex PCR; TCRdb's copy keeps in-frame clones and lacks some. This table holds about 68,000 clones, 90% found once. Sequenced here: peripheral blood, sampled in the third trimester of pregnancy. Every receptor here comes from a female donor with multiple sclerosis, enrolled in a pregnancy study.

This chain connects TRBV5-1 to TRBJ1-3; 9 bases fit TRBD1. Unmatched junction bases numbered 17, after V lost 6 bases and J lost 7 bases. The CDR3 contains 17 residues. Germline V lookup: CDR1 SGHRS, CDR2 YFSETQ. CDR3 region: CASTLGQGIPTANTIYF. The CDR3 nucleotides are TGCGCCAGCACCCTGGGACAGGGTATCCCAACCGCTAACACCATATATTTT.

The chain links TRBV27 to TRBJ2-1; the D is unclear. The CDR3 is made up of 13 amino acids. V was cut by 3 bases and J by 8 bases, with 11 bases left in between. Germline V gene lookup returns CDR1 MNHEY and CDR2 SMNVEV (reference sequence). The CDR3 protein is CASSFGEFDEQFF. The CDR3 DNA reads TGTGCCAGCAGTTTTGGTGAGTTCGATGAGCAGTTCTTC.

This chain uses TRBV7-2 with TRBJ1-2, with D unresolved. Trimming shortened V by 5 bases and J by 4 bases, and 17 bases separated the two germline ends. CDR1 and CDR2 (germline): SGHTA, FQGNSA. The CDR3 length is 15 residues. The CDR3 here is CASSPSDVSGYGYTF. CDR3 sequence (DNA): TGTGCCAGCAGCCCGAGCGATGTTTCGGGCTATGGCTACACCTTC.

V gene TRBV29-1 combines with J gene TRBJ1-2; tentatively, D is TRBD1 (5 bases). The CDR3 is 12 amino acids. The germline gives CDR1 SQVTM, CDR2 ANQGSEA. V lost 3 bases, J lost 6 bases, and 11 bases lay in between. CDR3 region: CSVDGGMNGYTF. CDR3 DNA: TGCAGCGTTGATGGGGGGATGAATGGCTACACCTTC.

This chain uses TRBV6-5 with TRBJ1-2; possible D gene TRBD1, 5 bases. The germline V gene has CDR1 MNHEY and CDR2 SVGAGI. V was cut by 4 bases and J by 1 base, with 10 bases left in between. The CDR3 covers 14 residues. CDR3 amino acids: CASSSPQGNYGYTF. In nucleotides, the CDR3 is TGTGCCAGCAGTTCCCCTCAGGGTAACTATGGCTACACCTTC.

This chain links TRBV7-8 with TRBJ1-1, with D possibly matching TRBD1 (6 bases). Germline V gives CDR1 SGHVS, CDR2 FQNEAQ. Trimming cost V 6 bases and J 1 base, with 15 bases left between them. The CDR3 covers 15 residues. The DNA for the CDR3 is TGTGCCAGCAGTTTTCAGGGGTGGGGGAACACTGAAGCTTTCTTT. Translated, it gives CASSFQGWGNTEAFF.

V and J are TRBV7-3 and TRBJ1-2, with 10 nucleotides matching TRBD1. Germline assignment: CDR1 SGHTA and CDR2 FQGTGA. With 3 bases clipped from V and 8 bases from J, the junction kept 3 bases outside the gene matches. CDR3 length: 13 amino acids. CDR3 sequence: CASSFDRGLGYTF. As DNA, the CDR3 is TGTGCCAGCAGCTTTGACAGGGGGCTCGGCTACACCTTC.

V usage is TRBV5-1 and J usage is TRBJ2-1, with 8 nucleotides matching TRBD2. CDR1 and CDR2 from the germline V gene are SGHRS and YFSETQ. The V segment lost 1 base and the J segment 6 bases; nucleotides outside the gene matches: 6. This CDR3 contains 15 residues. This CDR3 is CASSLTGGRGNEQFF. The DNA for the CDR3 is TGCGCCAGCAGCTTGACGGGAGGGCGAGGCAATGAGCAGTTCTTC.

This rearrangement joins TRBV19 to TRBJ1-1, with TRBD1 matching over 7 bases. Germline loops: CDR1 LNHDA, CDR2 SQIVND (reference sequence). V lost 5 bases to trimming and J lost 11 bases; unmatched junction nucleotides: 5. CDR3 length equals 11 residues. CDR3 sequence reads: CASSPGTVAFF. In DNA form, the CDR3 reads TGTGCCAGTAGTCCTGGGACAGTCGCTTTCTTT.

The rearrangement links TRBV7-9 to TRBJ2-3; 8 nucleotides match TRBD1. The germline V gene encodes CDR1 SEHNR and CDR2 FQNEAQ (reference sequence). CDR3 size: 15 residues. Losses at the gene ends were 4 bases for V and 1 base for J; bases not matched to a gene: 4. The CDR3: CASSSGQGGTDTQYF. CDR3 DNA: TGTGCCAGCAGCTCAGGACAGGGAGGCACAGATACGCAGTATTTT.

V gene TRBV2 combines with J gene TRBJ1-6, with TRBD1 matching 7 bases. CDR3 length: 14 amino acids. J gave up 8 bases and V 11 bases, and 12 bases lay outside the gene matches. Germline CDR1 and CDR2: SNHLY and FYNNEI. CDR3 loop: CASQGVTADSPLHF. In DNA form, the CDR3 reads TGTGCCTCCCAGGGGGTCACCGCAGATTCACCCCTCCACTTT.

The rearrangement links TRBV9 to TRBJ2-7, with 8 bases fitting TRBD2. Germline trimming cut 4 bases from V and 2 bases from J; bases unmatched to any gene: 8. Per the germline V gene, CDR1 is SGDLS and CDR2 is YYNGEE. The CDR3 sequence is 15 residues long. CDR3 protein: CASSPSGGLAYEQYF. The CDR3 coding sequence is TGTGCCAGCAGCCCATCGGGGGGGCTCGCCTACGAGCAGTACTTC.

The V gene is TRBV4-3, the J gene TRBJ2-7; 9 nucleotides line up with TRBD1. Germline assignment: CDR1 LGHNA and CDR2 YSLEER. This CDR3 contains 15 residues. V dropped 3 bases and J dropped 4; count of bases not matched to a gene: 7. The CDR3 DNA sequence: TGCGCCAGCAGCCAGGGTACAGGGGGCGCGTACGAGCAGTACTTC. This sequence encodes CASSQGTGGAYEQYF.

The V call is TRBV20-1, the J call TRBJ1-1, with a possible D match to TRBD1 (5 bases). V shed 6 bases and J shed 8 bases, with 10 bases lying between them. CDR1 and CDR2 from the germline V gene are DFQATT and SNEGSKA (reference sequence). The CDR3 contains 10 residues. CDR3 DNA sequence: TGCAGTGCGCAGAGACAGGAAGCTTTCTTT. Translating it yields CSAQRQEAFF.

The chain joins TRBV11-2 to TRBJ1-2; D remains unclear. The CDR3 spans 14 residues. From germline, CDR1 is SGHAT and CDR2 FQNNGV. V lost 1 base to trimming and J lost 4 bases, with 10 bases between them. CDR3 DNA sequence: TGTGCCAGCAGCTTAGCGCCAGGCACCTATGGCTACACCTTC. Protein product: CASSLAPGTYGYTF.

The chain couples TRBV11-3 to TRBJ2-2; no clear D gene. The V gene lost 2 bases and the J gene lost 2 bases, with 3 bases spanning the gap. The germline CDR1 and CDR2 sequences are SGHNT and YENEEA. The CDR3 contains 13 residues. In DNA form, the CDR3 reads TGTGCCAGCAGCTTACAAAACACCGGGGAGCTGTTTTTT. Encoded protein: CASSLQNTGELFF.

V is TRBV19 and J is TRBJ1-2; D gene unclear. V was clipped by 6 bases and J by 8 bases, with 19 bases between them. The CDR3 sequence is 14 residues long. CDR1 and CDR2 from the germline V gene are LNHDA and SQIVND (reference sequence). DNA of the CDR3: TGTGCCAGTAGGAAACAGAAAACGCCCGGCGGCTACACCTTC. Its protein product is CASRKQKTPGGYTF.

V is TRBV7-9 and J is TRBJ2-7; 11 bases are shared with TRBD1. V lost 2 bases and J lost 3; bases outside the gene matches: 12. This CDR3 comprises 18 residues. Germline V lookup: CDR1 SEHNR, CDR2 FQNEAQ (reference sequence). Here the CDR3 reads CASSLQVSFGTGGYEQYF. The DNA of the CDR3 is TGTGCCAGCAGCTTACAGGTTTCGTTTGGGACAGGGGGCTACGAGCAGTACTTC.